The T cell receptor (beta chain) under discussion was sequenced for a study of blood T cells in healthy people across ages. The donors, healthy Caucasians from Russia, were aged roughly 6 to 90. Each sample used at least 6 million PBMCs. A second PCR of 7 to 11 cycles used a sample-barcoded 5' primer and a J-beta primer mix. Using its own MiXCR run on the 5' RACE reads, TCRdb lists one record per CDR3 protein. The sample has 2 million or so distinct CDR3 sequences, just under 50% seen once. The CDR3 runs to 18 residues. Germline-derived CDR1 and CDR2 are SGDLS and YYNGEE. V gave up 0 bases and J gave up 5 bases; unmatched junction bases: 13.

Source material: blood. The receptor was isolated from a woman in her 40s in good health. The genes are TRBV9 and TRBJ2-3; 9 bases align to TRBD1. This CDR3 is CASSVDKDRGGGRDTQYF. The CDR3 DNA reads TGTGCCAGCAGCGTAGATAAGGACAGGGGAGGAGGGAGAGATACGCAGTATTTT.